A selection of T cell receptor beta chains follows, all from one sample in a study of cytomegalovirus exposure and HLA in healthy donors. Clones were read by immunoSEQ multiplex PCR, and TCRdb kept only the in-frame ones, dropping some. The data hold 70,000 or so clones, with approximately 78% observed a single time. Sequenced input: PBMCs. Source of these receptors: a man in his late teens or twenties in good health and CMV-seropositive. Both conserved end residues are part of each CDR3. The D gene is left open where the match is weak. The size entry is marked missing in some rows and otherwise reads once, few, many or a size class.

>TRBJ1-1|TRBD1|-|TRBV9
TGTGCCACGGGACAGGCCGGATTTAGCACTGAAGCTTTCTTT
CATGQAGFSTEAFF
>TRBJ2-7|-|-|TRBV6-5
TGTGCCAGCAACAACGGCAGGGGCCACGAGCAGTACTTC
CASNNGRGHEQYF
>TRBJ2-7|TRBD1|-|TRBV7-2
TGTGCCAGCAGCTTAGATGGGACAGGGGGCTGGGAGCAGTACTTC
CASSLDGTGGWEQYF
>TRBJ2-2|TRBD2|-|TRBV11-3
TGTGCCAGCAGCACCGGACTAGCGGGAGAGCTGTTTTTT
CASSTGLAGELFF
>TRBJ2-2|TRBD2|-|TRBV5-1
TGCGCCAGCAGCCTTTACGGGGGGACCGGGGAGCTGTTTTTT
CASSLYGGTGELFF
>TRBJ1-4|-|-|TRBV25-1
TGTGCCAGCAGTGAATCAGGGGTCGCTGAAAAACTGTTTTTT
CASSESGVAEKLFF
>TRBJ2-7|-|-|TRBV5-1
TGCGCCAGCAGCTTGACGGCGGGACAGCGCTACGAGCAGTACTTC
CASSLTAGQRYEQYF
>TRBJ2-3|TRBD2|-|TRBV9
TGTGCCAGCAGCGAGGGCCGGGGGGGGACGCAGTATTTT
CASSEGRGGTQYF
>TRBJ2-1|TRBD1|-|TRBV30
TGTGCCTGGAGTAAGGGACAGGGAATGGGTGAGCAGTTCTTC
CAWSKGQGMGEQFF
>TRBJ2-6|-|-|TRBV6-5
TGTGCCAGCAGGGCGAGGAGTTCTGGGGCCAACGTCCTGACTTTC
CASRARSSGANVLTF
>TRBJ1-4|-|once|TRBV28
TGTGCCAGCAGTTTGAGGGGGTTGGGTGAAAAACTGTTTTTT
CASSLRGLGEKLFF
>TRBJ1-2|TRBD1|-|TRBV4-1
TGCGCCAGCAGCCCAGGGGGTTACTATGGCTACACCTTC
CASSPGGYYGYTF
>TRBJ1-1|-|-|TRBV6-1
TGTGCCAGCTCCGGGAGAGTGAACACTGAAGCTTTCTTT
CASSGRVNTEAFF
>TRBJ1-1|TRBD1|-|TRBV7-8
TGTGCCAGCAACAGAGGACAGGGTGGTGAAGCTTTCTTT
CASNRGQGGEAFF
>TRBJ2-5|-|-|TRBV29-1
TGCAGCGCACACAGGGCAACCATCCAAGAGACCCAGTACTTC
CSAHRATIQETQYF
>TRBJ2-1|-|-|TRBV10-3
TGTGCCATCAGTGTAACCCCTATCAATGAGCAGTTCTTC
CAISVTPINEQFF
>TRBJ2-5|TRBD2|-|TRBV14
TGTGCCAGCAGCCAAGGTCTCGCGGGAGACGAAGAGACCCAGTACTTC
CASSQGLAGDEETQYF
>TRBJ1-4|-|-|TRBV30
TGTGCCTCCTCGACATGGGCCCATGAAAAACTGTTTTTT
CASSTWAHEKLFF